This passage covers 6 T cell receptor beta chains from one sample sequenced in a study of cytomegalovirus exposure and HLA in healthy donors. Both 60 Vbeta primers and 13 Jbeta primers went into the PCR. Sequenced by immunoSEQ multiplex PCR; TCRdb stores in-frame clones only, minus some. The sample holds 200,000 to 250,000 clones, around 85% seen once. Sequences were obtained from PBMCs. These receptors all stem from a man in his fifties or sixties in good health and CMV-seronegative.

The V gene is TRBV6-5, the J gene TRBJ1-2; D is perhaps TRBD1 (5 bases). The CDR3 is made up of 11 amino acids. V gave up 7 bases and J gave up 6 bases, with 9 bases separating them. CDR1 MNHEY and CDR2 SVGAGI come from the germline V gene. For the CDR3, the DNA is TGTGCCAGCAAGGCGGGGCATGGCTACACCTTC. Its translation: CASKAGHGYTF.

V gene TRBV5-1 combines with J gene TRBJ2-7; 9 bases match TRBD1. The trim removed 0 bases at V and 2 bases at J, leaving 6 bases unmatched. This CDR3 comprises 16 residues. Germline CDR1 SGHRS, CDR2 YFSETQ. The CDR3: CASSLVPGQGAYEQYF. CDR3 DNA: TGCGCCAGCAGCTTGGTGCCGGGACAGGGCGCCTACGAGCAGTACTTC. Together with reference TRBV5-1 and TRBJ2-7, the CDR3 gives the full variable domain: KAGVTQTPRYLIKTRGQQVTLSCSPISGHRSVSWYQQTPGQGLQFLFEYFSETQRNKGNFPGRFSGRQFSNSRSEMNVSTLELGDSALYLCASSLVPGQGAYEQYFGPGTRLTVT.

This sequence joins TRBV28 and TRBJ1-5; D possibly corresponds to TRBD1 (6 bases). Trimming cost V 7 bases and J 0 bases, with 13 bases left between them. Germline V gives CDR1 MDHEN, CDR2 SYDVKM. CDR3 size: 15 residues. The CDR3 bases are TGTGCCAGCAAGTCAGGGGTCTATAGCAATCAGCCCCAGCATTTT. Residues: CASKSGVYSNQPQHF.

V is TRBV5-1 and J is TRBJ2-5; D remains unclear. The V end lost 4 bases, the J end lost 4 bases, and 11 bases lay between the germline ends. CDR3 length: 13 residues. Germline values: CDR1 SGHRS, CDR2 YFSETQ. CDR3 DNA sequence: TGCGCCAGCAGCACTACCATGCCAGAGACCCAGTACTTC. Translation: CASSTTMPETQYF.

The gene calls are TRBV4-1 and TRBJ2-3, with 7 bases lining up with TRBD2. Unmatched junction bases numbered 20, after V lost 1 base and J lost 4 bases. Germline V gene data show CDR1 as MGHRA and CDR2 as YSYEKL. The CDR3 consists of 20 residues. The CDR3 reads CASSQVYGTTVRRGADTQYF. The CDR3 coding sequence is TGCGCCAGCAGCCAAGTTTATGGGACTACCGTTAGGAGGGGCGCAGATACGCAGTATTTT.

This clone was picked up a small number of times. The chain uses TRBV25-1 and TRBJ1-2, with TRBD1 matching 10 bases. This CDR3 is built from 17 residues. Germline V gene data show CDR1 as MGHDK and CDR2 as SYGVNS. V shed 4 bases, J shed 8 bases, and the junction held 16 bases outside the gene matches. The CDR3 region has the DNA TGTGCCAGCAGTGGTCCCCGGACAGGGGGGAGATTGAGGGGCTACACCTTC. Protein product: CASSGPRTGGRLRGYTF.